A single sample is the source of the 7 T cell receptor beta chains below, sequenced in a study of response to subunit inactivated influenza vaccine. TCRdb passed the RT-PCR reads through MiXCR, listing each CDR3 protein once. The sample holds more than 700,000 distinct CDR3 sequences; around 21% are singletons and the top ten take 10%. The sample in question was PBMCs from blood, obtained less than 6 days after vaccination. The receptors derive from a man between 50 and 59 years old who received an inactivated influenza vaccine.

The chain uses TRBV7-2 and TRBJ2-5; 8 positions match TRBD2. Trimming cost V 4 bases and J 5 bases; bases outside gene matches: 12. Germline assignment: CDR1 SGHTA and CDR2 FQGNSA. The CDR3 runs 16 residues. The CDR3 loop reads CASSSLAAGARETQYF. The CDR3 DNA reads as TGTGCCAGCAGCTCACTAGCAGCGGGGGCCCGGGAGACCCAGTACTTC. Variable domain in full (rest from reference TRBV7-2 and TRBJ2-5): GAGVSQSPSNKVTEKGKDVELRCDPISGHTALYWYRQSLGQGLEFLIYFQGNSAPDKSGLPSDRFSAERTGGSVSTLTIQRTQQEDSAVYLCASSSLAAGARETQYFGPGTRLLVL.

The table lists this clonotype with a few counts. V gene TRBV5-1 combines with J gene TRBJ2-7, with 7 nucleotides matching TRBD1. The V segment lost 3 bases and the J segment 6 bases; nucleotides outside the gene matches: 9. The CDR3 extends over 14 amino acids. Germline CDR1 reads SGHRS; CDR2 reads YFSETQ. The CDR3 is CASSSPGQEREQYF. CDR3 coding DNA: TGCGCCAGCAGCTCCCCAGGACAGGAACGCGAGCAGTACTTC.

The V and J genes are TRBV12-3 or TRBV12-4 and TRBJ2-1, with 10 bases aligning to TRBD2. The J segment lost 5 bases and the V segment lost 5 bases, leaving 3 bases of the junction unmatched. CDR3 size: 14 residues. CDR3 nucleotides: TGTGCCAGCAGTCAGCGGGAGGGGCACAATGAGCAGTTCTTC. This sequence encodes CASSQREGHNEQFF.

This CDR3 reads CAIHIDRNSPLHF. The CDR3 DNA reads TGTGCCATCCATATCGACAGAAATTCACCCCTCCACTTT. The rearrangement joins TRBV10-3 to TRBJ1-6; D might be TRBD1 (5 bases). Trimming left V 8 bases short and J 7 bases short, with 12 bases between. From germline, CDR1 is ENHRY and CDR2 SYGVKD. The CDR3 contains 13 residues.

The chain combines TRBV3-1 with TRBJ1-5; no reliable D call. Looked up from germline, CDR1 is LGHDT and CDR2 is YNNKEL (reference sequence). The V and J ends lost 4 bases and 1 base respectively, with 8 bases between them. The CDR3 length is 14 residues. The CDR3 DNA sequence: TGTGCCAGCAGCCCCGCCCAAAGCAATCAGCCCCAGCATTTT. This sequence encodes CASSPAQSNQPQHF.

The chain recombines TRBV24-1 with TRBJ2-5; D perhaps matches TRBD1 (5 bases). The V end was cut by 4 bases, the J end by 2 bases, with 13 bases between. CDR1 is KGHDR and CDR2 is SFDVKD in the germline V gene. This CDR3 spans 15 amino acids. The CDR3: CATSDRQFVQETQYF. The DNA of the CDR3 is TGTGCCACCAGTGACCGACAGTTCGTTCAAGAGACCCAGTACTTC.

This chain uses TRBV28 with TRBJ2-7, with 8 positions matching TRBD1. The germline V gene has CDR1 MDHEN and CDR2 SYDVKM. Trimming removed 8 bases from V and 4 bases from J; junction bases left unmatched: 7. The CDR3 is 13 residues long. CDR3 sequence: CASFGTGKYEQYF. CDR3 DNA sequence: TGTGCCAGCTTTGGGACAGGAAAATACGAGCAGTACTTC.